The present entry profiles one TCR beta chain with its context. The antigen is unknown. This sample is part of a study of PD-1 blockade in classical Hodgkin lymphoma. Overall study context: Patients received nivolumab 3 mg/kg intravenously every 2 weeks. Study-wide findings and caveats: Nivolumab starters within 1 year of ASCT were excluded.

All patients relapsed after autologous stem cell transplantation, and brentuximab vedotin exposure varied. When best responses were assessed, they were complete response, partial response or progressive disease. TCRdb's table, derived via immunoSEQ multiplex PCR, lists solely in-frame clones and lacks some. The sample yields 65,000 to 95,000 clones, under 90% seen once. The CDR3 spans 14 residues. Between the trimmed V and J ends, which lost 4 bases and 5 bases, there was a span of 15 bases. Looked up from germline, CDR1 is GTSNPN and CDR2 is SVGIG (reference sequence). This receptor was identified in a human donor with classical Hodgkin lymphoma. The chain has TRBV30 and TRBJ1-5; D gene ambiguous. The sequences come from peripheral blood mononuclear cells (PBMCs), collected at baseline. In DNA form, the CDR3 reads TGTGCCTGGAAGGCACCGGGAATTGATCAGCCCCAGCATTTT. Its translation: CAWKAPGIDQPQHF.